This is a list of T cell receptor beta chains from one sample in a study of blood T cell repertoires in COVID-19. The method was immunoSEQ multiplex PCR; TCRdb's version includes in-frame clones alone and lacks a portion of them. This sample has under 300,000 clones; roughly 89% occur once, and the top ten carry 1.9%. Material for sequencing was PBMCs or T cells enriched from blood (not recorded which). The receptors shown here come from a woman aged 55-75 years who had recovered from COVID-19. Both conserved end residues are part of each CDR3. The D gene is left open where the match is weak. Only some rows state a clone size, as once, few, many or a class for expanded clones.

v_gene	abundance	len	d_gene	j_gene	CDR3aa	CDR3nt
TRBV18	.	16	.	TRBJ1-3	CASSPPGAATGNTIYF	TGTGCCAGCTCACCACCGGGGGCGGCTACTGGAAACACCATATATTTT
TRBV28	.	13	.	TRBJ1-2	CATGSHSLIGYTF	TGTGCCACCGGGTCCCACTCGCTTATTGGCTACACCTTC
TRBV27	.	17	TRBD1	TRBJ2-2	CASSRRSQGAGTGELFF	TGTGCCAGCAGTCGACGGTCCCAGGGGGCGGGCACCGGGGAGCTGTTTTTT
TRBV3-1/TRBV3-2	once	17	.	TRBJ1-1	CASSQDMGGVRGTEAFF	TGTGCCAGCAGCCAAGATATGGGCGGGGTCCGGGGTACTGAAGCTTTCTTT
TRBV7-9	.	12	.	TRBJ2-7	CASNSHTYEQYF	TGTGCCAGCAACAGCCATACCTACGAGCAGTACTTC
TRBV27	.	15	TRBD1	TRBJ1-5	CASSSKTGSNQPQHF	TGTGCCAGCAGTTCTAAGACAGGGAGCAATCAGCCCCAGCATTTT
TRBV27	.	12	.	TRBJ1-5	CASWALNQPQHF	TGTGCCAGCTGGGCTTTGAATCAGCCCCAGCATTTT
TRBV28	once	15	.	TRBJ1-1	CASSLSGPGDVEAFF	TGTGCCAGCAGTTTAAGCGGGCCGGGGGATGTTGAAGCTTTCTTT
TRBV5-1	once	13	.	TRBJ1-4	CASSFGVGEKLFF	TGCGCCAGCAGCTTCGGGGTGGGGGAAAAACTGTTTTTT
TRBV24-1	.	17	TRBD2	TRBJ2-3	CATSDWGLAGPGDTQYF	TGTGCCACCAGTGATTGGGGACTAGCGGGACCCGGGGATACGCAGTATTTT
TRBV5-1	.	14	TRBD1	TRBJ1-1	CASRKGQGNTEAFF	TGCGCCAGCAGAAAAGGACAGGGGAACACTGAAGCTTTCTTT
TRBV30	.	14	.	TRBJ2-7	CAWRTSGSSYEQYF	TGTGCCTGGAGGACAAGCGGAAGCTCCTACGAGCAGTACTTC
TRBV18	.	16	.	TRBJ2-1	CASSPLGRPPYNEQFF	TGTGCCAGCTCACCACTGGGGCGACCCCCCTACAATGAGCAGTTCTTC
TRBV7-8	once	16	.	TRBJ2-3	CASSLVFGQGSDTQYF	TGTGCCAGCAGCTTAGTGTTTGGGCAGGGGTCAGATACGCAGTATTTT
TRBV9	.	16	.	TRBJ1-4	CASSVAFGQLNEKLFF	TGTGCCAGCAGCGTAGCATTTGGACAGCTTAATGAAAAACTGTTTTTT
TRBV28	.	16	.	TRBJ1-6	CASSFPRGPGNSPLHF	TGTGCCAGCAGTTTCCCCAGGGGCCCTGGGAATTCACCCCTCCACTTT
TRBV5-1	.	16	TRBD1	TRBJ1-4	CASSLGQTGGKEKLFF	TGCGCCAGCAGCTTGGGTCAAACAGGGGGAAAAGAAAAACTGTTTTTT
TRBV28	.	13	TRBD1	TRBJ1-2	CASSSGGNYGYTF	TGTGCCAGCAGTTCAGGGGGTAACTATGGCTACACCTTC
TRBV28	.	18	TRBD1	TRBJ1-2	CASRPETRAGTVHYGYTF	TGTGCCAGCAGACCCGAGACACGTGCCGGGACAGTGCACTATGGCTACACCTTC
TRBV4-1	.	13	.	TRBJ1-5	CASSQDILQPQHF	TGCGCCAGCAGCCAAGATATATTGCAGCCCCAGCATTTT
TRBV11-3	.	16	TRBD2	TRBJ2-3	CASSPLAGRRTDTQYF	TGTGCCAGCAGCCCCTTGGCCGGGAGGCGCACAGATACGCAGTATTTT
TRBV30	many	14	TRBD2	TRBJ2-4	CAWSIQAGGGIQYF	TGTGCCTGGAGTATCCAGGCGGGGGGAGGCATTCAGTACTTC
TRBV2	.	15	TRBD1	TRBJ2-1	CASSPDRVVGNEQFF	TGTGCCAGCAGTCCAGACAGGGTAGTCGGCAATGAGCAGTTCTTC
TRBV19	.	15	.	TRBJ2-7	CASSIGSGDIYEQYF	TGTGCCAGTAGTATAGGGTCGGGGGATATCTACGAGCAGTACTTC
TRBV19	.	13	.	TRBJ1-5	CASVRNLNQPQHF	TGTGCCAGTGTCAGGAACTTGAATCAGCCCCAGCATTTT
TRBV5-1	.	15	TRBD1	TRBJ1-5	CASSPGQGINQPQHF	TGCGCCAGCAGCCCGGGACAGGGGATCAATCAGCCCCAGCATTTT
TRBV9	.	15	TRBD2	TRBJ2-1	CASSAWASWGGEQFF	TGTGCCAGCAGCGCCTGGGCTAGCTGGGGAGGGGAGCAGTTCTTC
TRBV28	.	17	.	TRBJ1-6	CASSLPKSAGYNSPLHF	TGTGCCAGCAGTCTCCCCAAGTCCGCGGGGTATAATTCACCCCTCCACTTT
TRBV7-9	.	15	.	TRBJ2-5	CASSPNTGGRETQYF	TGTGCCAGCAGCCCCAATACGGGGGGCAGGGAGACCCAGTACTTC
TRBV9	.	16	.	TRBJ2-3	CASSVVTGLSTDTQYF	TGTGCCAGCAGCGTAGTGACAGGCTTATCCACAGATACGCAGTATTTT
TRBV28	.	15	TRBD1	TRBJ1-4	CASSDGQGAGEKLFF	TGTGCCAGCAGTGACGGACAGGGGGCGGGTGAAAAACTGTTTTTT
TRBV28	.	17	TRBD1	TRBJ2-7	CASSRPSLGQGNYEQYF	TGTGCCAGCAGTCGTCCATCCTTGGGACAGGGAAACTACGAGCAGTACTTC
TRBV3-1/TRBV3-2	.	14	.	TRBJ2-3	CASMGLDKFRTQYF	TGTGCCAGCATGGGACTCGACAAGTTTCGTACGCAGTATTTT
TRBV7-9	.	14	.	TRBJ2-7	CASSSFGLGDEQYF	TGTGCCAGCAGCTCCTTTGGGCTCGGGGACGAGCAGTACTTC
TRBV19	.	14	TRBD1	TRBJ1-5	CASTNLQGNQPQHF	TGTGCCAGTACTAACCTACAGGGGAATCAGCCCCAGCATTTT
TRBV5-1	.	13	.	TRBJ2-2	CASSPEPSGKLFF	TGCGCCAGCTCCCCCGAGCCCTCCGGGAAGCTGTTTTTT
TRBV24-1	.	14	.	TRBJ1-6	CATSEGVRGAPLHF	TGTGCCACCAGTGAGGGAGTTCGGGGGGCACCCCTCCACTTT
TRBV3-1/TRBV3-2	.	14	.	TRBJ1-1	CASSQGQRNTEAFF	TGTGCCAGCAGCCAAGGACAACGGAACACTGAAGCTTTCTTT
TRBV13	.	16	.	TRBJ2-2	CASSNFRTGWTGELFF	TGTGCCAGCAGCAACTTTAGGACTGGCTGGACCGGGGAGCTGTTTTTT
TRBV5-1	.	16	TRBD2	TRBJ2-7	CASSLEAGGTKYEQYF	TGCGCCAGCAGCTTGGAAGCGGGAGGAACAAAGTACGAGCAGTACTTC
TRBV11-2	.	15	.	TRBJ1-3	CASSLAGVSGNTIYF	TGTGCCAGCAGCTTAGCGGGAGTCTCTGGAAACACCATATATTTT
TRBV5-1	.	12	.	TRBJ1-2	CASGEQDYGYTF	TGCGCCAGCGGCGAGCAGGACTATGGCTACACCTTC
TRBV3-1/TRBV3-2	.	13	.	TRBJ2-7	CASSQVPGYEQYF	TGTGCCAGCAGCCAAGTCCCAGGCTACGAGCAGTACTTC
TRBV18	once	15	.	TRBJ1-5	CASSKTGYSNQPQHF	TGTGCCAGCTCCAAGACGGGGTATAGCAATCAGCCCCAGCATTTT
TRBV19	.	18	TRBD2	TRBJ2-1	CASSIVPGGGALYNEQFF	TGTGCCAGTAGTATAGTTCCCGGCGGGGGGGCCCTTTACAATGAGCAGTTCTTC
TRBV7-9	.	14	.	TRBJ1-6	CASSHREINSPLHF	TGTGCCAGCAGCCACCGGGAGATAAATTCACCCCTCCACTTT
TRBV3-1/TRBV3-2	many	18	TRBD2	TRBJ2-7	CASPQTGTSGGLPLEQYF	TGTGCCAGCCCCCAAACCGGGACTAGCGGGGGGCTCCCCCTCGAGCAGTACTTC
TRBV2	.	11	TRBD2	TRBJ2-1	CASSAGLQQFF	TGTGCCAGCAGTGCGGGACTACAGCAGTTCTTC
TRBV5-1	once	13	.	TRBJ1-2	CASSLVVKYGYTF	TGCGCCAGCAGCTTGGTAGTAAAATATGGCTACACCTTC
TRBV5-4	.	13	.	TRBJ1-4	CASSLQGVEKLFF	TGTGCCAGCAGCTTACAAGGGGTGGAAAAACTGTTTTTT
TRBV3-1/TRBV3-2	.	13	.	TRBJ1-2	CASSPGQFYGYTF	TGTGCCAGCAGCCCAGGACAGTTCTATGGCTACACCTTC
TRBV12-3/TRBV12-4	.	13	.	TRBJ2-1	CASNPGFYNEQFF	TGTGCCAGCAACCCAGGGTTCTACAATGAGCAGTTCTTC
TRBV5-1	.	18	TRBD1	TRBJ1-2	CASSLYEIGQGGNYGYTF	TGCGCCAGCAGCCTGTACGAAATAGGACAGGGCGGTAACTATGGCTACACCTTC
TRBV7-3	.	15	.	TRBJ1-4	CASSSHGPRGEKLFF	TGTGCCAGCAGCTCTCACGGCCCGAGAGGTGAAAAACTGTTTTTT
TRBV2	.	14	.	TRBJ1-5	CASSDGGFLWPQHF	TGTGCCAGCAGTGACGGCGGGTTTCTATGGCCCCAGCATTTT